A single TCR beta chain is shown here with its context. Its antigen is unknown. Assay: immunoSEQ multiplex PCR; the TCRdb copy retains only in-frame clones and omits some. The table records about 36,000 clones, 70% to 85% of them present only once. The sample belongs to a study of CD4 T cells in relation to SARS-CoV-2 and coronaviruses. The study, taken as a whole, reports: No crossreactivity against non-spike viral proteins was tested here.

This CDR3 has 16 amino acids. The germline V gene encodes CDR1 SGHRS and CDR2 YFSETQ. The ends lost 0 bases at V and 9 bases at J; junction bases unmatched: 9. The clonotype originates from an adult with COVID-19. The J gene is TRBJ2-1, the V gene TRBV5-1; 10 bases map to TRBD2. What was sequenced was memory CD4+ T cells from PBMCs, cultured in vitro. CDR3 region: CASSLEGTSVITEQFF. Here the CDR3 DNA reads TGCGCCAGCAGCTTGGAGGGGACTAGCGTTATCACTGAGCAGTTCTTC. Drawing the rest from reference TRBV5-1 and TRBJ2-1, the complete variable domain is KAGVTQTPRYLIKTRGQQVTLSCSPISGHRSVSWYQQTPGQGLQFLFEYFSETQRNKGNFPGRFSGRQFSNSRSEMNVSTLELGDSALYLCASSLEGTSVITEQFFGPGTRLTVL.